The 13 T cell receptor beta chains reported below all come from one sample, sequenced in a study of CD8+CD57+ T cells in acquired aplastic anemia. Profiling of TCR beta VDJ combinations and CDR3 sequences used genomic DNA as template. TCRdb re-called the reads through MiXCR, storing one row per CDR3 protein. The top ten clones hold under 0.95% of a sample with hundreds of thousands of distinct CDR3 sequences, approximately 32% of them seen once. For sequencing, patients were chosen who had shown expansion of CD8+CD57+ cells by flow cytometry. What was sequenced was sorted CD4+, CD8+, or CD8+CD57+ T cells (not recorded which) from PBMCs. Source of these receptors: a human donor with aplastic anemia.

The gene calls are TRBV7-8 and TRBJ2-2; tentative D call: TRBD2 (5 bases). The CDR3 is 15 amino acids. Germline V gene data show CDR1 as SGHVS and CDR2 as FQNEAQ. Trimming cost V 6 bases and J 0 bases, with 11 bases left between them. The CDR3 is CASRTLGANTGELFF. The CDR3 coding sequence is TGTGCCAGCAGGACATTGGGAGCGAACACCGGGGAGCTGTTTTTT.

A few counts support this clonotype. The V gene is TRBV2, the J gene TRBJ2-5, with 8 bases that match TRBD2. J lost 2 bases, V lost 7 bases, and 12 bases had no gene match. This CDR3 has 16 amino acids. The germline CDR1 and CDR2 sequences are SNHLY and FYNNEI. CDR3: CASTSGGRGGQETQYF. The CDR3 region has the DNA TGTGCCAGCACCTCCGGGGGACGGGGGGGTCAAGAGACCCAGTACTTC.

Concerning this clonotype itself: Likely a read error: the CDR3 ends without its conserved phenylalanine or tryptophan. The chain links TRBV10-3 to TRBJ1-1; D is ambiguous. CDR3 length: 15 amino acids. The V end was cut by 5 bases, the J end by 1 base, with 14 bases between. CDR1 ENHRY and CDR2 SYGVKD come from the germline V gene. DNA for the CDR3: TGTGCCATCAGTTACCGAGGACGGGAGAACACTGAAGCTTTCCTT. It specifies CAISYRGRENTEAFL.

Note on this clonotype: This may stem from a read error, because a much larger clone lies one nucleotide away. The V and J genes are TRBV9 and TRBJ2-1; no clear D gene. V lost 4 bases and J 8 bases, leaving 7 bases between the germline ends. The CDR3 spans 11 residues. In germline, CDR1 is SGDLS, CDR2 YYNGEE. Here the CDR3 reads CASSRADEQFF. The CDR3 DNA reads as TGTGCCAGCAGCCGTGCCGATGAGCAGTTCTTC.

As to this clonotype: This could be a read error, since a much larger clone is one nucleotide away. The CDR3 DNA reads TGTGCCAGTAGTTTCCTGCGGACACATGAAGCTTCCTTT. This translates into CASSFLRTHEASF. This chain joins TRBV19 and TRBJ1-1, with D possibly TRBD1 on 5 matching bases. This CDR3 region has 13 residues. The germline V gene has CDR1 LNHDA and CDR2 SQIVND (reference sequence).

As for this clonotype: This sequence may be a read error, since a much larger clone differs from it by one base. The chain carries TRBV7-2 and TRBJ2-7; TRBD2 matches at 9 bases. Per germline, CDR1 SGHTA and CDR2 FQGNSA. The CDR3 runs to 15 residues. With V trimmed by 6 bases and J by 4 bases, 10 bases remained unmatched. CDR3 protein: CASRSLAGRSYEQYF. The CDR3 region has the DNA TGTGCCAGCAGGTCCCTAGCGGGGAGGAGTTACGAGCAGTACTTC.

This clonotype was observed a few times. This rearrangement joins TRBV20-1 to TRBJ2-7; 8 nucleotides match TRBD2. Trimming removed 0 bases from V and 3 bases from J; junction bases left unmatched: 7. The CDR3 totals 15 residues. The V gene's germline CDR1 is DFQATT and CDR2 SNEGSKA (reference sequence). CDR3 amino acids: CSARDPAGANYEQYF. CDR3 coding DNA: TGCAGTGCTAGAGACCCAGCGGGGGCCAACTACGAGCAGTACTTC.

The V call is TRBV6-1, the J call TRBJ1-3; D gene unclear. V shed 6 bases and J shed 1 base, with 10 bases lying between them. Germline lookup yields CDR1 MNHNS and CDR2 SASEGT. There are 14 residues in the CDR3. The DNA for the CDR3 is TGTGCCAGCAGGACCGGAGGTTCTGGAAACACCATATATTTT. It encodes CASRTGGSGNTIYF.

This clonotype was counted at least ten times. This chain uses TRBV5-6 with TRBJ2-7, with D tentatively TRBD2 (7 bases). This CDR3 is 14 amino acids long. Germline V gene data show CDR1 as SGHDT and CDR2 as YYEEEE. The germline V and J ends were trimmed by 7 bases and 0 bases, with 14 bases remaining between them. The CDR3 is CASARGASSYEQYF. Here the CDR3 DNA reads TGTGCCAGCGCTCGGGGGGCGTCCTCCTACGAGCAGTACTTC.

In this sample, this clonotype turned up a few times. The chain employs TRBV7-3 and TRBJ2-2, with 8 bases fitting TRBD2. The trim removed 5 bases at V and 6 bases at J, leaving 11 bases unmatched. CDR1 and CDR2 from the germline V gene are SGHTA and FQGTGA. This CDR3 comprises 16 residues. This CDR3 is CASSPGGTSMAGELFF. Written as DNA, the CDR3 is TGTGCCAGCAGCCCCGGGGGGACTAGTATGGCCGGGGAGCTGTTTTTT.

The V call is TRBV7-9, the J call TRBJ2-2, with unresolved D. Germline assignment: CDR1 SEHNR and CDR2 FQNEAQ (reference sequence). This CDR3 is 15 amino acids long. V gave up 0 bases and J gave up 9 bases, with 14 bases separating them. The CDR3 nucleotides are TGTGCCAGCAGCTTAGCGGTGGACGGAGCGAGGGAGCTGTTTTTT. Amino acids: CASSLAVDGARELFF.

This chain connects TRBV20-1 to TRBJ2-1; 7 bases line up with TRBD2. This CDR3 has 14 residues. The junction had 3 bases not matched to a gene; V was cut back by 4 bases and J by 0 bases. CDR1 is DFQATT and CDR2 is SNEGSKA in the germline V gene (reference sequence). The CDR3 sequence is CSAKRGSSYNEQFF. The CDR3, as DNA: TGCAGTGCTAAACGCGGGAGCTCCTACAATGAGCAGTTCTTC.

V and J are TRBV7-9 and TRBJ2-1; weak D call: TRBD2 (6 bases). Looked up from germline, CDR1 is SEHNR and CDR2 is FQNEAQ (reference sequence). The CDR3 consists of 15 residues. Trimming removed 1 base at V and 6 bases at J, with 13 bases between. CDR3 bases: TGTGCCAGCAGCTTAGTACGCGGGAACCGCAATGAGCAGTTCTTC. It encodes CASSLVRGNRNEQFF.